Listed here are 32 T cell receptor beta chains from one sample, sequenced in a study of shared clonotypes between healthy human individuals. The repertoire was sequenced with immunoSEQ multiplex PCR; TCRdb's copy has only in-frame clones and lacks some. This table has some 2,400,000 clones, around 95% appearing once. Sequences were obtained from naive CD4+ T cells sorted from blood. The subset denotes: CD45RA+ positively selected. These receptors all come from a man between 18 and 35 years old in good health.

The J gene is TRBJ2-6, the V gene TRBV5-4; maybe TRBD2 (5 bases). The germline gives CDR1 SGHNT, CDR2 YYREEE (reference sequence). V was pared by 0 bases and J by 0 bases, with 7 bases between. The CDR3 runs to 16 residues. The CDR3 region is CASSLGRDSGANVLTF. The CDR3 DNA follows: TGTGCCAGCAGCTTGGGACGGGACTCTGGGGCCAACGTCCTGACTTTC. The full variable domain, completed using reference TRBV5-4 and TRBJ2-6, is ETGVTQSPTHLIKTRGQQVTLRCSSQSGHNTVSWYQQALGQGPQFIFQYYREEENGRGNFPPRFSGLQFPNYSSELNVNALELDDSALYLCASSLGRDSGANVLTFGAGSRLTVL.

The chain recombines TRBV5-1 with TRBJ2-7; 9 bases match TRBD1. The CDR3 loop spans 15 amino acids. Germline CDR1 reads SGHRS; CDR2 reads YFSETQ. V lost 4 bases and J lost 4; bases outside the gene matches: 9. CDR3 loop: CASSPSQGQGYEQYF. The CDR3, as DNA: TGCGCCAGCAGCCCTTCGCAAGGACAGGGGTACGAGCAGTACTTC.

The chain carries TRBV10-1 and TRBJ2-1; 7 bases line up with TRBD1. The CDR3 covers 15 residues. V lost 3 bases, J lost 7 bases, and 9 bases stayed unmatched. Germline V CDR1 and CDR2: WNHNN, SYGVQD (reference sequence). CDR3 sequence: CASSERPGGMNEQFF. DNA of the CDR3: TGCGCCAGCAGTGAAAGGCCAGGGGGTATGAATGAGCAGTTCTTC.

V gene TRBV6-1 combines with J gene TRBJ1-1, with a possible D match to TRBD1 (6 bases). Per the germline V gene, CDR1 is MNHNS and CDR2 is SASEGT. The germline V and J ends were trimmed by 2 bases and 1 base, with 8 bases remaining between them. The CDR3 loop spans 14 amino acids. This CDR3 reads CASSEPGQNTEAFF. The CDR3 DNA sequence: TGTGCCAGCAGTGAACCGGGACAGAACACTGAAGCTTTCTTT.

V and J are TRBV28 and TRBJ2-7; 11 bases match TRBD1. Germline V gives CDR1 MDHEN, CDR2 SYDVKM. V lost 4 bases and J lost 3; bases outside the gene matches: 8. The CDR3 has 16 amino acids. The DNA of the CDR3 is TGTGCCAGCAGTTACTTCAGTGGGACAGGGGGCTACGAGCAGTACTTC. Encoded protein: CASSYFSGTGGYEQYF.

This clone was recorded only once. This chain connects TRBV7-9 to TRBJ1-1, with D maybe TRBD1 (5 bases). Trimming took 3 bases from V and 4 from J, leaving 12 bases between them. CDR3 length equals 14 residues. CDR1 SEHNR and CDR2 FQNEAQ come from the germline V gene (reference sequence). The DNA for the CDR3 is TGTGCCAGCAGCTTGGGCAGGGCGGTCACTGAAGCTTTCTTT. It encodes CASSLGRAVTEAFF.

The chain employs TRBV9 and TRBJ1-2; TRBD1 is a possible D gene (5 bases). The germline V gene has CDR1 SGDLS and CDR2 YYNGEE. The CDR3 covers 14 residues. V was cut by 0 bases and J by 8 bases, with 14 bases left in between. CDR3 sequence reads: CASSVDDSYAGYTF. In DNA, the CDR3 is TGTGCCAGCAGCGTAGACGACAGCTACGCCGGCTACACCTTC.

This clone was picked up one time. The chain couples TRBV5-5 to TRBJ2-1; D perhaps matches TRBD1 (5 bases). CDR3 length equals 13 residues. In germline, CDR1 is SGHKS, CDR2 YYEKEE (reference sequence). V gave up 3 bases and J gave up 9 bases, with 13 bases separating them. This CDR3 reads CASSSQGSGEQFF. DNA of the CDR3: TGTGCCAGCAGCTCCCAGGGTTCAGGTGAGCAGTTCTTC.

The V gene is TRBV14, the J gene TRBJ2-3; no clear D. The CDR3 contains 12 residues. In germline, CDR1 is SGHDN, CDR2 FVKESK. The ends were cut back, 2 bases at V and 2 bases at J, with 2 bases in the middle. Here the CDR3 reads CASSQFTDTQYF. Written as DNA, the CDR3 is TGTGCCAGCAGCCAATTCACAGATACGCAGTATTTT.

This CDR3 is CASNSYGDNEQFF. The CDR3 DNA follows: TGTGCCAGCAACTCCTATGGCGACAATGAGCAGTTCTTC. The chain joins TRBV5-4 to TRBJ2-1; no clear D gene. CDR1 is SGHNT and CDR2 is YYREEE in the germline V gene (reference sequence). Between the trimmed V and J ends, which lost 6 bases and 5 bases, there was a span of 12 bases. The CDR3 covers 13 residues. Full variable domain (missing parts from reference TRBV5-4 and TRBJ2-1): ETGVTQSPTHLIKTRGQQVTLRCSSQSGHNTVSWYQQALGQGPQFIFQYYREEENGRGNFPPRFSGLQFPNYSSELNVNALELDDSALYLCASNSYGDNEQFFGPGTRLTVL.

CDR3 in amino acids: CASSEGGTAYEQYF. CDR3 nucleotide sequence: TGTGCCAGCTCAGAGGGAGGGACGGCCTACGAGCAGTACTTC. The chain carries TRBV18 and TRBJ2-7; 7 nucleotides match TRBD2. The V and J ends lost 5 bases and 2 bases, in that order; junction bases with no gene match: 6. Germline-derived CDR1 and CDR2 are KGHSH and LQKENI. The CDR3 runs 14 residues.

The rearrangement joins TRBV19 to TRBJ2-2; D is uncertain. V shed 7 bases and J shed 0 bases, with 15 bases lying between them. CDR1 is LNHDA, CDR2 SQIVND, per germline (reference sequence). The CDR3 runs 16 residues. The CDR3 here is CASKFRTTTNTGELFF. CDR3 coding DNA: TGTGCCAGTAAGTTCAGGACGACAACGAACACCGGGGAGCTGTTTTTT.

Notes on this clone: The junction departs from germline at one end; a sequencing error may be responsible. The rearrangement uses TRBV4-3 and TRBJ1-3; 7 bases align to TRBD1. The CDR3 is 13 residues long. Per germline, CDR1 LGHNA and CDR2 YSLEER. CDR3 sequence (DNA): TGCGCCAGCAGCGGACAGGCTGGAAACACCACATATTTT. It translates to CASSGQAGNTTYF.

The gene calls are TRBV9 and TRBJ1-1; D is unresolved. CDR1 and CDR2 from the germline V gene are SGDLS and YYNGEE. The CDR3 has 14 amino acids. V lost 2 bases and J 1 base, leaving 9 bases between the germline ends. CDR3 nucleotide sequence: TGTGCCAGCAGCGTGGGCGACGGGAACACTGAAGCTTTCTTT. This encodes CASSVGDGNTEAFF.

This chain uses TRBV30 with TRBJ1-6; 8 bases fit TRBD1. The V gene end was trimmed by 4 bases and the J gene end by 0 bases; junction bases not matched to a gene: 11. The CDR3 contains 18 residues. Germline lookup yields CDR1 GTSNPN and CDR2 SVGIG (reference sequence). CDR3 region: CAWINGQGKSSYNSPLHF. The CDR3 DNA sequence: TGTGCCTGGATCAACGGACAGGGAAAGAGCTCCTATAATTCACCCCTCCACTTT.

V usage is TRBV4-3 and J usage is TRBJ1-5; a weak D match, TRBD1 (6 bases). The CDR3 spans 15 residues. V lost 0 bases, J lost 6 bases, and 12 bases lay in between. Germline values: CDR1 LGHNA, CDR2 YSLEER. CDR3 DNA sequence: TGCGCCAGCAGCCAAGATGGAGGGGGGGGTCAGCCCCAGCATTTT. Protein product: CASSQDGGGGQPQHF.

This chain joins TRBV5-8 and TRBJ2-7, with unresolved D. Germline V CDR1 and CDR2: SGHTS, YDEGEE. The V end lost 0 bases, the J end lost 0 bases, and 10 bases lay between the germline ends. The CDR3 is made up of 15 amino acids. The CDR3 sequence: CASSLVQKSSYEQYF. DNA of the CDR3: TGTGCCAGCAGCTTGGTCCAGAAGAGCTCCTACGAGCAGTACTTC.

The V gene is TRBV19, the J gene TRBJ2-6; D not resolved. Trimming took 4 bases from V and 0 from J, leaving 10 bases between them. The CDR3 is 16 residues long. CDR1 is LNHDA and CDR2 is SQIVND in the germline V gene (reference sequence). This CDR3 is CASSTQIISGANVLTF. CDR3 in DNA: TGTGCCAGTAGTACGCAGATTATCTCTGGGGCCAACGTCCTGACTTTC.

The chain uses TRBV9 and TRBJ2-2; TRBD2 matches 9 bases. With 0 bases clipped from V and 5 bases from J, the junction kept 5 bases outside the gene matches. This CDR3 spans 16 amino acids. Germline values: CDR1 SGDLS, CDR2 YYNGEE. Here the CDR3 reads CASSVESSGVTGELFF. CDR3 DNA: TGTGCCAGCAGCGTAGAGTCTAGCGGGGTGACCGGGGAGCTGTTTTTT.

The rearrangement uses TRBV7-2 and TRBJ2-1; 8 bases are a match to TRBD2. Germline-derived CDR1 and CDR2 are SGHTA and FQGNSA. The V and J ends lost 5 bases and 3 bases, in that order; junction bases with no gene match: 3. This CDR3 has 14 residues. The CDR3 coding sequence is TGTGCCAGCAGCGGAACTAGCGGCTACAATGAGCAGTTCTTC. It translates to CASSGTSGYNEQFF. Full variable domain (missing parts from reference TRBV7-2 and TRBJ2-1): GAGVSQSPSNKVTEKGKDVELRCDPISGHTALYWYRQSLGQGLEFLIYFQGNSAPDKSGLPSDRFSAERTGGSVSTLTIQRTQQEDSAVYLCASSGTSGYNEQFFGPGTRLTVL.

This clone has only one observation. The same CDR3 arises from other DNA sequences in this sample as well. This chain uses TRBV7-2 with TRBJ1-1; D is unclear. The CDR3 is made up of 13 amino acids. Trimming pared 5 bases from V and 0 bases from J, leaving 7 bases between. The germline V gene encodes CDR1 SGHTA and CDR2 FQGNSA. The CDR3: CASSGTVNTEAFF. The CDR3 DNA reads TGTGCCAGCAGCGGAACAGTGAACACTGAAGCTTTCTTT.

V and J are TRBV7-2 and TRBJ1-3; 7 nucleotides agree with TRBD1. The length of the CDR3 is 14 residues. The V gene end was trimmed by 5 bases and the J gene end by 4 bases; junction bases not matched to a gene: 5. CDR1 is SGHTA, CDR2 FQGNSA, per germline. Here the CDR3 reads CASSNTGEGNTIYF. In DNA, the CDR3 is TGTGCCAGCAGCAACACAGGGGAAGGAAACACCATATATTTT.

The chain couples TRBV5-1 to TRBJ1-5; D ambiguous. The V and J ends lost 4 bases and 2 bases respectively, with 10 bases between them. The CDR3 length is 14 residues. Germline lookup yields CDR1 SGHRS and CDR2 YFSETQ. The chain's CDR3 is CASSAGSGNQPQHF. CDR3 sequence (DNA): TGCGCCAGCAGCGCTGGGTCCGGCAATCAGCCCCAGCATTTT.

The genes are TRBV2 and TRBJ2-3, with 12 bases identical to TRBD2. Trimming cost V 6 bases and J 0 bases; bases outside gene matches: 7. This CDR3 has 17 amino acids. The germline V gene has CDR1 SNHLY and CDR2 FYNNEI. This CDR3 reads CASSSGLAGSSTDTQYF. In nucleotides, the CDR3 is TGTGCCAGCAGCTCCGGACTAGCGGGGTCTAGCACAGATACGCAGTATTTT.

The chain has TRBV5-1 and TRBJ1-6, with D unresolved. This CDR3 comprises 12 residues. Germline-derived CDR1 and CDR2 are SGHRS and YFSETQ. Between the trimmed V and J ends, which lost 3 bases and 9 bases, there was a span of 7 bases. The CDR3 reads CASSSDGSPLHF. In DNA form, the CDR3 reads TGCGCCAGCAGCTCGGATGGTTCACCCCTCCACTTT.

J is TRBJ2-1 and V is TRBV2; D is ambiguous. This CDR3 is 14 amino acids long. CDR1 and CDR2 from the germline V gene are SNHLY and FYNNEI. V lost 5 bases, J lost 5 bases, and 13 bases lay in between. CDR3 protein: CASSSLVGDNEQFF. CDR3 DNA: TGTGCCAGCAGTTCCCTGGTTGGGGACAATGAGCAGTTCTTC.

The rearrangement joins TRBV11-3 to TRBJ2-1; 14 nucleotides line up with TRBD2. The germline V gene has CDR1 SGHNT and CDR2 YENEEA. Germline trimming cut 4 bases from V and 4 bases from J; bases unmatched to any gene: 3. This CDR3 region has 16 residues. The DNA of the CDR3 is TGTGCCAGCAGCTCGCGACTAGCGGGAGGGTACAATGAGCAGTTCTTC. The encoded protein is CASSSRLAGGYNEQFF.

This chain uses TRBV28 with TRBJ2-7, with D tentatively TRBD2 (6 bases). The CDR3 contains 14 residues. V lost 8 bases to trimming and J lost 2 bases, with 16 bases between them. CDR1 is MDHEN, CDR2 SYDVKM, per germline. CDR3 nucleotides: TGTGCCAGCCGCTCGGGGCGGGGAGCCTACGAGCAGTACTTC. Protein: CASRSGRGAYEQYF.

On this clone: The same CDR3 also results from other DNA sequences found in this sample. This chain uses TRBV5-1 with TRBJ2-3; D ambiguous. From germline, CDR1 is SGHRS and CDR2 YFSETQ. Trimming left V 2 bases short and J 1 base short, with 5 bases between. This CDR3 comprises 13 residues. CDR3 in DNA: TGCGCCAGCAGCTTCGACGGCACAGATACGCAGTATTTT. Protein: CASSFDGTDTQYF.

This clone was observed once. The chain links TRBV9 to TRBJ2-7; D is unresolved. The germline CDR1 and CDR2 sequences are SGDLS and YYNGEE. V was pared by 7 bases and J by 3 bases, with 8 bases between. The CDR3 loop spans 11 amino acids. CDR3 DNA sequence: TGTGCCAGCCCTCCCTGCTACGAGCAGTACTTC. As protein: CASPPCYEQYF.

This clone was detected once. The gene calls are TRBV7-9 and TRBJ1-2, with a possible D match to TRBD1 (5 bases). CDR1 SEHNR and CDR2 FQNEAQ come from the germline V gene (reference sequence). CDR3 length equals 14 residues. V dropped 2 bases and J dropped 4 bases, with 11 bases sitting between them. The CDR3 DNA reads TGTGCCAGCAGCTTAATTCCAGGGAGCTATGGCTACACCTTC. It translates to CASSLIPGSYGYTF.

The J gene is TRBJ2-7, the V gene TRBV13; D call uncertain. The V end lost 6 bases, the J end lost 5 bases, and 14 bases lay between the germline ends. There are 13 residues in the CDR3. Germline V gives CDR1 PRHDT, CDR2 FYEKMQ (reference sequence). The CDR3 spells CASSFRLGNEQYF. The CDR3 DNA is TGTGCCAGCAGTTTCCGACTGGGGAACGAGCAGTACTTC. Using reference TRBV13 and TRBJ2-7 for the parts outside the CDR3, the full variable domain is AAGVIQSPRHLIKEKRETATLKCYPIPRHDTVYWYQQGPGQDPQFLISFYEKMQSDKGSIPDRFSAQQFSDYHSELNMSSLELGDSALYFCASSFRLGNEQYFGPGTRLTVT.